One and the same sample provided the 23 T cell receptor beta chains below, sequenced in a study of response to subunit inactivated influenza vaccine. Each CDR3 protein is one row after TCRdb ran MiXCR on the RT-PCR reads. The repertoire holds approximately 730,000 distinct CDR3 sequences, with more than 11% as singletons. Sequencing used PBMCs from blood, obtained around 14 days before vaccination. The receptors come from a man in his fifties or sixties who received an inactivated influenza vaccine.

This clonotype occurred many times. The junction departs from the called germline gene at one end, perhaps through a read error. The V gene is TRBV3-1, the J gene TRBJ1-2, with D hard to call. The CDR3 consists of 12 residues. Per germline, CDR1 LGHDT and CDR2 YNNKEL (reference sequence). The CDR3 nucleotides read TGTGCCAGCAGCCAAGATTTCGGGAAGAGAGTCTTC. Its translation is CASSQDFGKRVF.

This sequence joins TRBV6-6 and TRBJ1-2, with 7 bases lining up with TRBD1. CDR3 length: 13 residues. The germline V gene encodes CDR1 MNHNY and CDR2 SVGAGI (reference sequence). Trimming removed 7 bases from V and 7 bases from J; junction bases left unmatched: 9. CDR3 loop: CASTVGGGFGYTF. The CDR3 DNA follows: TGTGCCAGCACCGTGGGAGGGGGCTTTGGCTACACCTTC.

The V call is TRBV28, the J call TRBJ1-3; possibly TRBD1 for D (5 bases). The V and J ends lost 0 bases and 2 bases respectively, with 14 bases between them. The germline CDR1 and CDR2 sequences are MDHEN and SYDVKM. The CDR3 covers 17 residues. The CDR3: CASSLWSGQVAGNTIYF. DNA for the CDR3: TGTGCCAGCAGTTTATGGTCGGGGCAGGTCGCTGGAAACACCATATATTTT.

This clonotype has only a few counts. In DNA, the CDR3 is TGTGCCAGCTCCCTTTCGGGACAGGGGATGAATGAGCAGTTCTTC. Encoded protein: CASSLSGQGMNEQFF. The gene calls are TRBV18 and TRBJ2-1, with 10 bases identical to TRBD1. The germline V gene has CDR1 KGHSH and CDR2 LQKENI. V was pared by 6 bases and J by 7 bases, with 9 bases of the junction left unmatched. The CDR3 length is 15 residues.

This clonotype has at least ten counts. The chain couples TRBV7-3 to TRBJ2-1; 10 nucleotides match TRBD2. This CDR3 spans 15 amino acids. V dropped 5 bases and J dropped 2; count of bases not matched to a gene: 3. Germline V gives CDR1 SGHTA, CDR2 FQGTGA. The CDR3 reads CASSQGLAAYNEQFF. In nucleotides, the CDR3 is TGTGCCAGCAGCCAAGGACTAGCGGCCTACAATGAGCAGTTCTTC.

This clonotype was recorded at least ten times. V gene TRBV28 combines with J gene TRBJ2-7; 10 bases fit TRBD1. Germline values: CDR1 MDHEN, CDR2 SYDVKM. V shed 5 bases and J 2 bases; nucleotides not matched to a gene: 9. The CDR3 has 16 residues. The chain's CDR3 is CASSNPTGGITYEQYF. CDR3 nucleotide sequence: TGTGCCAGCAGTAACCCGACAGGGGGCATTACCTACGAGCAGTACTTC. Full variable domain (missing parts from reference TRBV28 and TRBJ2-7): DVKVTQSSRYLVKRTGEKVFLECVQDMDHENMFWYRQDPGLGLRLIYFSYDVKMKEKGDIPEGYSVSREKKERFSLILESASTNQTSMYLCASSNPTGGITYEQYFGPGTRLTVT.

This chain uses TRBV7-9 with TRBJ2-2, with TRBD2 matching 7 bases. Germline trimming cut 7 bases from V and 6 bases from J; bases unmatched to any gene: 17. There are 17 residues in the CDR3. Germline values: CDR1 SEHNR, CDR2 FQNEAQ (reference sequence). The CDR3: CASTTRDYHERAGELFF. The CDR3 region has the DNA TGTGCCAGCACCACCCGGGACTACCATGAACGTGCCGGGGAGCTGTTTTTT.

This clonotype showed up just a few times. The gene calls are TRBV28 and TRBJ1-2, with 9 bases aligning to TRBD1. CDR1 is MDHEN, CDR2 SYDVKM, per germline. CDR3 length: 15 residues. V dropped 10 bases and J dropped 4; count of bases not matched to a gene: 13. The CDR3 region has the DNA TGTGCCACCCTAAAACCGGGACAGGGTTCCTATGGCTACACCTTC. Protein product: CATLKPGQGSYGYTF.

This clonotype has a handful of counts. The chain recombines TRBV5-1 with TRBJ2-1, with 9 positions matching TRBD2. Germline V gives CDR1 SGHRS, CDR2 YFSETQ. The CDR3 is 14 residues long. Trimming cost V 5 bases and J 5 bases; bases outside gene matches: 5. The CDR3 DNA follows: TGCGCCAGCAGGAGTTCTAGCGGGAACAATGAGCAGTTCTTC. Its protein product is CASRSSSGNNEQFF.

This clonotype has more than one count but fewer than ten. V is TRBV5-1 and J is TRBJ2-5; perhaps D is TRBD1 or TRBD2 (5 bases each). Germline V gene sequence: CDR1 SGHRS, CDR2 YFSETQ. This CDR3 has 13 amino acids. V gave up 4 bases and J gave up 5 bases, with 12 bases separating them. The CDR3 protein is CASSRDLDETQYF. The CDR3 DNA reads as TGCGCCAGCAGCCGGGACCTTGATGAGACCCAGTACTTC.

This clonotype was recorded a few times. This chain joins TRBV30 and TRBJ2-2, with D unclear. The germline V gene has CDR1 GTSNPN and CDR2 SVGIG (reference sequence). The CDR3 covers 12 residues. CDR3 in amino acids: CASSEVTGELFF. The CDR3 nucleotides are TGTGCATCGTCTGAGGTTACCGGGGAGCTGTTTTTT.

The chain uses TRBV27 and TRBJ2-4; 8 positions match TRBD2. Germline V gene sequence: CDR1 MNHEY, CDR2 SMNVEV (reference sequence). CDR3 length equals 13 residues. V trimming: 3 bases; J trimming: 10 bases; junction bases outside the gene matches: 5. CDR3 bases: TGTGCCAGCAGTTTTCGGGAGGGGGGGATTCAGTACTTC. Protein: CASSFREGGIQYF.

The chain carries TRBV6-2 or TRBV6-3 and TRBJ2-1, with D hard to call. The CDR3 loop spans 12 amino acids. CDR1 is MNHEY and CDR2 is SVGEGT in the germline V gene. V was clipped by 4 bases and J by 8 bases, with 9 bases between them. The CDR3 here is CASSLYWYEQFF. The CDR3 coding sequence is TGTGCCAGCAGTTTGTATTGGTATGAGCAGTTCTTC.

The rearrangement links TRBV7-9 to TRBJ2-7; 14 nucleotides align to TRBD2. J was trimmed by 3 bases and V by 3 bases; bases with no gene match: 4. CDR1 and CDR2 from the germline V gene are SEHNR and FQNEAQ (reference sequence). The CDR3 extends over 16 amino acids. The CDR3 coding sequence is TGTGCCAGCAGCTTTGGGACTAGCGGGAGCGGCTACGAGCAGTACTTC. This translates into CASSFGTSGSGYEQYF. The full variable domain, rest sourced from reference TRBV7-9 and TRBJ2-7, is DTGVSQNPRHKITKRGQNVTFRCDPISEHNRLYWYRQTLGQGPEFLTYFQNEAQLEKSRLLSDRFSAERPKGSFSTLEIQRTEQGDSAMYLCASSFGTSGSGYEQYFGPGTRLTVT.

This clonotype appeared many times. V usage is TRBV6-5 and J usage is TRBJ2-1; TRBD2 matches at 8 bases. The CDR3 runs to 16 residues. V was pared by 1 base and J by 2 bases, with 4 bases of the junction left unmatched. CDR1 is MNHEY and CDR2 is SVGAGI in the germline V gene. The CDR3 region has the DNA TGTGCCAGCAGTTACTTGGCGGGAGGAACCTACAATGAGCAGTTCTTC. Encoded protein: CASSYLAGGTYNEQFF.

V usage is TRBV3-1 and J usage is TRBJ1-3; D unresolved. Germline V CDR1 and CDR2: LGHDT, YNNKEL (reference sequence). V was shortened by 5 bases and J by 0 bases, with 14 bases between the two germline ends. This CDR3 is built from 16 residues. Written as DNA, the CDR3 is TGTGCCAGCAGCAGGACCCGGGGTCGCTCTGGAAACACCATATATTTT. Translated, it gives CASSRTRGRSGNTIYF.

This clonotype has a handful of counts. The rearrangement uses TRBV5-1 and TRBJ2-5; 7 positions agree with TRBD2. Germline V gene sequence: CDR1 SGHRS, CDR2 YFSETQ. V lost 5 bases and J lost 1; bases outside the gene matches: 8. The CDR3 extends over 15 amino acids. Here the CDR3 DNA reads TGCGCCAGCAGGGAAGCTAGCGGAAGCCAAGAGACCCAGTACTTC. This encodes CASREASGSQETQYF.

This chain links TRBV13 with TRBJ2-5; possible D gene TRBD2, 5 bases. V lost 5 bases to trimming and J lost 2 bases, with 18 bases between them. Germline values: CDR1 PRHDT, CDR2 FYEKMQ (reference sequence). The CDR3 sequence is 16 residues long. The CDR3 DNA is TGTGCCAGCAGCCCCCCCCGGGGTAATCATCAAGAGACCCAGTACTTC. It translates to CASSPPRGNHQETQYF.

The CDR3 here is CAISDLDYGYTF. DNA of the CDR3: TGTGCCATCAGTGATTTAGACTATGGCTACACCTTC. The V and J genes are TRBV10-3 and TRBJ1-2; no definite D call. Germline V gene sequence: CDR1 ENHRY, CDR2 SYGVKD. V was pared by 3 bases and J by 3 bases, with 5 bases between. The CDR3 spans 12 residues.

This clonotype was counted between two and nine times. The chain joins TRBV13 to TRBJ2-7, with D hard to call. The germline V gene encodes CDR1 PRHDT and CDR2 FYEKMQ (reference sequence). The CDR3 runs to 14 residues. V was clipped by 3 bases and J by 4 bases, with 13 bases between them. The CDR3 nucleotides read TGTGCCAGCAGCTTTGGCAGGAAATTTTACGAGCAGTACTTC. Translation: CASSFGRKFYEQYF.

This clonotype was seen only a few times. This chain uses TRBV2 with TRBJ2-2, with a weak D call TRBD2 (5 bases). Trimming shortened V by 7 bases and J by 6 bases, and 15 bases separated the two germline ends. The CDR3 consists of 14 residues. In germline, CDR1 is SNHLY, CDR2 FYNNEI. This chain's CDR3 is CASTKSRGSGELFF. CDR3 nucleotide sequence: TGTGCCAGCACCAAATCCCGAGGGTCCGGGGAGCTGTTTTTT. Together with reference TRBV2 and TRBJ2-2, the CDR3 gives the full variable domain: EPEVTQTPSHQVTQMGQEVILRCVPISNHLYFYWYRQILGQKVEFLVSFYNNEISEKSEIFDDQFSVERPDGSNFTLKIRSTKLEDSAMYFCASTKSRGSGELFFGEGSRLTVL.

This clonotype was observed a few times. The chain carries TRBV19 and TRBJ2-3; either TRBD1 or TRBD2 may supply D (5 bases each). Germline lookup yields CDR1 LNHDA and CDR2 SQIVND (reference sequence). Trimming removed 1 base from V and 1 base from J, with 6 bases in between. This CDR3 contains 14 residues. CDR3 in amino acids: CASSIGGRTDTQYF. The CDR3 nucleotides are TGTGCCAGTAGTATAGGGGGACGCACAGATACGCAGTATTTT.

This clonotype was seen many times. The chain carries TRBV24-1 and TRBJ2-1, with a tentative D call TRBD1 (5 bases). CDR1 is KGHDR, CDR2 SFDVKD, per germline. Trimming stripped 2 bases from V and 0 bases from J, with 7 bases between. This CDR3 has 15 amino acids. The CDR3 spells CATSDSTVSYNEQFF. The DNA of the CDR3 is TGTGCCACCAGTGATTCGACAGTCTCCTACAATGAGCAGTTCTTC.